The clone carrying this T cell receptor (beta chain) occurred many times. None of the patients had undergone any treatment ahead of thyroid surgery. The data are from a study of metastatic and nonmetastatic thyroid tumors. Across the study: For malignant and benign thyroid patients, tumor or nodule tissue and blood were the sources whose repertoires were compared.

In the authors' workflow: Researchers built a distant-metastasis classifier for papillary thyroid cancer that drew on CDR3 differences across clinicopathological groups. TCRdb reprocessed the PCR reads via MiXCR. The V and J calls shown here were made by TCRdb, not taken from the authors' results. The sample gives more than 50,000 clones, roughly 20% of which show up once; about 4.1% is in the top ten. The TCR was taken from a female donor with papillary thyroid cancer or a benign thyroid nodule (not recorded which). Some clones in this sample may be carry-over from other donors' samples. The sample consisted of blood.

DNA for the CDR3: TGTGCCAGCAGTGGATCCTCGGCCCAAAGATTGGGCTATGGCTACACCTTC. Amino acids: CASSGSSAQRLGYGYTF. V gene TRBV28 combines with J gene TRBJ1-2; D gene ambiguous. Germline lookup yields CDR1 MDHEN and CDR2 SYDVKM. Trimming took 5 bases from V and 4 from J, leaving 23 bases between them. The CDR3 is 17 residues long.